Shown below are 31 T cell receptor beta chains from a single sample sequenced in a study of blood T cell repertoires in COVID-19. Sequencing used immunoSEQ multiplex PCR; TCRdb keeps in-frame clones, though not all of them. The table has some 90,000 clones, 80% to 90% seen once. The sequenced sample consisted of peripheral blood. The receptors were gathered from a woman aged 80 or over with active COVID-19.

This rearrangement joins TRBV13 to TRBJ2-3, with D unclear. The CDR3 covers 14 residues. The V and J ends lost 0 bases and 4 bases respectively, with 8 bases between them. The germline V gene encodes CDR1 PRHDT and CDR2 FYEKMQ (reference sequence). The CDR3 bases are TGTGCCAGCAGCTTAGGCCTAGTCGCAGATACGCAGTATTTT. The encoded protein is CASSLGLVADTQYF.

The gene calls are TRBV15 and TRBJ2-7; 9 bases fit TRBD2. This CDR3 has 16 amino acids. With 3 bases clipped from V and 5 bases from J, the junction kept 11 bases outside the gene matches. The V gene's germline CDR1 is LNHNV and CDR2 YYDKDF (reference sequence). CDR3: CATSRRGGLASDEQYF. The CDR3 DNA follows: TGTGCCACCAGCAGGAGGGGGGGACTAGCTTCAGACGAGCAGTACTTC.

This chain's CDR3 is CASSSGVAGVVEQFF. CDR3 DNA sequence: TGTGCCAGCAGCTCCGGGGTAGCGGGAGTGGTTGAGCAGTTCTTC. This chain links TRBV9 with TRBJ2-1; 9 bases map to TRBD2. CDR3 length: 15 amino acids. With 4 bases clipped from V and 9 bases from J, the junction kept 11 bases outside the gene matches. Per the germline V gene, CDR1 is SGDLS and CDR2 is YYNGEE.

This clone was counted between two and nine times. The CDR3 loop reads CATRSPPTGSYEQYF. The CDR3 DNA sequence: TGTGCCACCAGGTCCCCCCCGACAGGCTCCTACGAGCAGTACTTC. The chain couples TRBV27 to TRBJ2-7, with D possibly matching TRBD1 (6 bases). This CDR3 contains 15 residues. With 10 bases removed from V and 0 bases from J, the gap between germline ends came to 19 bases. The germline CDR1 and CDR2 sequences are MNHEY and SMNVEV (reference sequence).

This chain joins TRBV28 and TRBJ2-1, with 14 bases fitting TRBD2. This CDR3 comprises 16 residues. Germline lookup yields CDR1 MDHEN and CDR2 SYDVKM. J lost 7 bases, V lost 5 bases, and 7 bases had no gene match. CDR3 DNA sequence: TGTGCCAGCAGTGGGACTAGCGGGAGATGGGGAAATGAGCAGTTCTTC. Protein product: CASSGTSGRWGNEQFF.

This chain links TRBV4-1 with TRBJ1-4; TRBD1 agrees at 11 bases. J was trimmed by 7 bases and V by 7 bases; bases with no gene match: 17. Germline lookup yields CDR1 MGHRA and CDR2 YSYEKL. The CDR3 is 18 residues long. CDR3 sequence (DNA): TGCGCCAGCACCCATATGGGACAGGGGGTTGCCAACGGTGAAAAACTGTTTTTT. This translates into CASTHMGQGVANGEKLFF.

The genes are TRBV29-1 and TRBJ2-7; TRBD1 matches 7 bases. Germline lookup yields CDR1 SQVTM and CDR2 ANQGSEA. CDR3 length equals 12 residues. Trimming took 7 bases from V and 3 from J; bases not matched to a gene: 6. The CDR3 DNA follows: TGCAGCGGAAGACAGGGACGCTACGAGCAGTACTTC. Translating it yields CSGRQGRYEQYF.

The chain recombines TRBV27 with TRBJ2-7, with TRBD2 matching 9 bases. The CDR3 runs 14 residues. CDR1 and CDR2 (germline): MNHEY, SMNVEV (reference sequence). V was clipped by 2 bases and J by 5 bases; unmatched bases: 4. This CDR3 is CASSLLAGFDEQYF. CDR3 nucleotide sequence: TGTGCCAGCAGTTTACTAGCGGGATTCGACGAGCAGTACTTC.

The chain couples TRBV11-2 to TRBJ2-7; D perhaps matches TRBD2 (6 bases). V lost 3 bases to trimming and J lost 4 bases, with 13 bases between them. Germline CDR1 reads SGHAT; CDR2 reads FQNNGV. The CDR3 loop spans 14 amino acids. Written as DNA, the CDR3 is TGTGCCAGCAGCTTGAGGAGGGAACAATACGAGCAGTACTTC. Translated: CASSLRREQYEQYF.

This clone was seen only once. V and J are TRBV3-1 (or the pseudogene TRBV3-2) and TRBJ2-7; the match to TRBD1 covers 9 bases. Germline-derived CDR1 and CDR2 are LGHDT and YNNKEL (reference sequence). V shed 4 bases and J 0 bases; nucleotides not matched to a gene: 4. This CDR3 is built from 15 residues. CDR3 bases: TGTGCCAGCAGCCGCACAGGGGGCCACTCCTACGAGCAGTACTTC. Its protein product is CASSRTGGHSYEQYF.

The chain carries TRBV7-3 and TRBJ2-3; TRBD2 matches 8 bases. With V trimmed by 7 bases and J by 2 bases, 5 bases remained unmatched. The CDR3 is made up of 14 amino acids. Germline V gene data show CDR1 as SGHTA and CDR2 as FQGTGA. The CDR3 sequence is CASKLAEATDTQYF. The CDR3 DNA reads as TGTGCCAGCAAACTAGCGGAAGCCACAGATACGCAGTATTTT.

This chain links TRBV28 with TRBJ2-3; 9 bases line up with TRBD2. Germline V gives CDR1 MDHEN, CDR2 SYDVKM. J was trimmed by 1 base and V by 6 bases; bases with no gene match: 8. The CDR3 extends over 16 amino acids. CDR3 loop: CASRPDSGSGTDTQYF. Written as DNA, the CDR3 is TGTGCCAGCAGGCCCGATAGCGGGAGCGGCACAGATACGCAGTATTTT.

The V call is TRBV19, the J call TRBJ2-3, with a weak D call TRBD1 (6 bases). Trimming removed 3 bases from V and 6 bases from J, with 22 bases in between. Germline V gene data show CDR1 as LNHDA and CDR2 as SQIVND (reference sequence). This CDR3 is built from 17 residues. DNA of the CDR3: TGTGCCAGTAGTATTACCACACAAGCAGGGGTAGGGGATACGCAGTATTTT. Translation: CASSITTQAGVGDTQYF.

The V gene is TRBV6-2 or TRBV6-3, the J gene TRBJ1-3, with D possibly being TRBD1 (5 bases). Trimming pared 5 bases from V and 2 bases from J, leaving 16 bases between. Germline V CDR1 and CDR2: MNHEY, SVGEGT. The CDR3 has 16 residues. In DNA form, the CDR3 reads TGTGCCAGCAGTAGCGGGACTCGGGGGACTGGAAACACCATATATTTT. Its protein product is CASSSGTRGTGNTIYF.

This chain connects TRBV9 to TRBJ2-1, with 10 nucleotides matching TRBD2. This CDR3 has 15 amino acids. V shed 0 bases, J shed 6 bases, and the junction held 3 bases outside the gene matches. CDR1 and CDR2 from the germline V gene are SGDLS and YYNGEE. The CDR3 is CASSVVAGGVNEQFF. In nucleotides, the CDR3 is TGTGCCAGCAGCGTAGTAGCGGGAGGTGTCAATGAGCAGTTCTTC.

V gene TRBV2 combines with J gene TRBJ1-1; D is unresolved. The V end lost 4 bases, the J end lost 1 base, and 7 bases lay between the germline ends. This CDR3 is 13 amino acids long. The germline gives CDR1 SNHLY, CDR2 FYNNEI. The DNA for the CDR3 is TGTGCCAGCAGTGCCCTCCGGAACACTGAAGCTTTCTTT. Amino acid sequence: CASSALRNTEAFF.

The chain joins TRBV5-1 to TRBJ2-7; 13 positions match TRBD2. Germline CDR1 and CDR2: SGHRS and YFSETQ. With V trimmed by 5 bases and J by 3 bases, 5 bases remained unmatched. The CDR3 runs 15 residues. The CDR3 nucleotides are TGCGCCAGCAGACAGGGACTAGCGGGACACTACGAGCAGTACTTC. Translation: CASRQGLAGHYEQYF.

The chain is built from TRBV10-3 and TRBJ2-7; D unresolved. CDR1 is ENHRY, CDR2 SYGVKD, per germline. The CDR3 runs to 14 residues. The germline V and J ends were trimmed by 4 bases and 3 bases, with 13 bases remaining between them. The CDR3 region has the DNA TGTGCCATCAGTGGGCACAAGAAAGACTACGAGCAGTACTTC. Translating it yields CAISGHKKDYEQYF.

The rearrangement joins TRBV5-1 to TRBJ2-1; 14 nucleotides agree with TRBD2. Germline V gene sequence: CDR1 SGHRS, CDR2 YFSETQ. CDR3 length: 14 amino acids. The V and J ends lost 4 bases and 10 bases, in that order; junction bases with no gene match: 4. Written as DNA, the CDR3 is TGCGCCAGCAGCGGACTAGCGGGAGGACGGGAGCAGTTCTTC. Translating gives CASSGLAGGREQFF.

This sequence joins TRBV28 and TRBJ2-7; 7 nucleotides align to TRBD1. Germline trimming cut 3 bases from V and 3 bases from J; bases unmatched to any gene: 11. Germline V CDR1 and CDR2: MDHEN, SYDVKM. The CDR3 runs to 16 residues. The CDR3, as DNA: TGTGCCAGCAGTTTCCCCGGGACAGAAGGGGTCTACGAGCAGTACTTC. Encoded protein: CASSFPGTEGVYEQYF.

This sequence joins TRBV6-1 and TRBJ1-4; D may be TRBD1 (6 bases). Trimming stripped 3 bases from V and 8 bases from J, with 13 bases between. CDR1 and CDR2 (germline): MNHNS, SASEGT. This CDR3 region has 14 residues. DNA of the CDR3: TGTGCCAGCAGTGAGCTAGGACAGACCGAAAAACTGTTTTTT. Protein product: CASSELGQTEKLFF.

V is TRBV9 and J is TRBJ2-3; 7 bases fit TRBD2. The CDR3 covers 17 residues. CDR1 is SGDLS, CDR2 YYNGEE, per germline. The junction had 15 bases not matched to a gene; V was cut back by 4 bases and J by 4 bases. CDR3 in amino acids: CASSPWTLAGVADTQYF. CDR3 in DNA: TGTGCCAGCAGCCCCTGGACTTTGGCGGGAGTGGCAGATACGCAGTATTTT.

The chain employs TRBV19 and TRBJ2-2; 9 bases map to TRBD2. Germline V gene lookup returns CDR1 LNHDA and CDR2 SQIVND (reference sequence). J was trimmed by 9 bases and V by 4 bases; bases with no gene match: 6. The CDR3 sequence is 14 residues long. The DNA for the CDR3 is TGTGCCAGTAGTAAGGTAGCGGGAGACCGGGAGCTGTTTTTT. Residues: CASSKVAGDRELFF.

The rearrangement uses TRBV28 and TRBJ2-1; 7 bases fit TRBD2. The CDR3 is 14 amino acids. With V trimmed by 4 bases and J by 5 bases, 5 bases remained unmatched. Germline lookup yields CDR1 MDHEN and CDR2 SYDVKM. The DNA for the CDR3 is TGTGCCAGCAGTTCCCCCGGGACTAACAATGAGCAGTTCTTC. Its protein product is CASSSPGTNNEQFF. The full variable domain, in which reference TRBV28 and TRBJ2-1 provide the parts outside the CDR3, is DVKVTQSSRYLVKRTGEKVFLECVQDMDHENMFWYRQDPGLGLRLIYFSYDVKMKEKGDIPEGYSVSREKKERFSLILESASTNQTSMYLCASSSPGTNNEQFFGPGTRLTVL.

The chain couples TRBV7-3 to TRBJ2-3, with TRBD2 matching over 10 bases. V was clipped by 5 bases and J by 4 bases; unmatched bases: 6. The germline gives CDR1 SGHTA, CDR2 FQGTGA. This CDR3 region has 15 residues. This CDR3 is CASSQAGGPPDTQYF. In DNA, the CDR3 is TGTGCCAGCAGCCAAGCGGGAGGGCCTCCAGATACGCAGTATTTT.

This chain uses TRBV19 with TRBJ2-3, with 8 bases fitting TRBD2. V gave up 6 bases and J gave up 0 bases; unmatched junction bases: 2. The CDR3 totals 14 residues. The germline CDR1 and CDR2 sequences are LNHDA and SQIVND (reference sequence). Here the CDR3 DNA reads TGTGCCAGTAGATCTAGCGGGAGCACAGATACGCAGTATTTT. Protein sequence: CASRSSGSTDTQYF.

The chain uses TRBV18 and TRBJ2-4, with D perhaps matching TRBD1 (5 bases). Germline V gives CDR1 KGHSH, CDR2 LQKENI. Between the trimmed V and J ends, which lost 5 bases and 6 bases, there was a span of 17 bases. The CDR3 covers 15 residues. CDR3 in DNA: TGTGCCAGCTCAGCCATCCAGGGTGAAGGAAACATTCAGTACTTC. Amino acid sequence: CASSAIQGEGNIQYF.

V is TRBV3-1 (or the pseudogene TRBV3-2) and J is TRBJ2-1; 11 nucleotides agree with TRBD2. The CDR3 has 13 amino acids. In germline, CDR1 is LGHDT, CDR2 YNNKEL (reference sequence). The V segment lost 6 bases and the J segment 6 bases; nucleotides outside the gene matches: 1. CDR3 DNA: TGTGCCAGCAGACTAGCGGGGGCCAATGAGCAGTTCTTC. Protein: CASRLAGANEQFF.

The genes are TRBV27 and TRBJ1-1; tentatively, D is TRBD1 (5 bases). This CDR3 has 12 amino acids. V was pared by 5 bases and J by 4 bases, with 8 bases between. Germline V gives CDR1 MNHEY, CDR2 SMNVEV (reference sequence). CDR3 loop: CASSDQGTEAFF. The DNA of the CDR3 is TGTGCCAGCAGTGACCAGGGCACTGAAGCTTTCTTT.

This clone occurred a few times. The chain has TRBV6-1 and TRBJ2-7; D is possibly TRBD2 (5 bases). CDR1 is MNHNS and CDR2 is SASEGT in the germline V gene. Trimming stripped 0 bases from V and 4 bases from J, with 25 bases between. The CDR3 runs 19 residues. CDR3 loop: CASSEAQSPSTGVVYEQYF. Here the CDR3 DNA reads TGTGCCAGCAGTGAAGCGCAATCTCCATCCACCGGGGTTGTGTACGAGCAGTACTTC.

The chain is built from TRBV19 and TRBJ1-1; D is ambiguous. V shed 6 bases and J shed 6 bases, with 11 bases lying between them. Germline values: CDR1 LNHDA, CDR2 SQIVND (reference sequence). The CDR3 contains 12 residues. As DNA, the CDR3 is TGTGCCAGTAGATCGACACCCTCTGAAGCTTTCTTT. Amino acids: CASRSTPSEAFF.